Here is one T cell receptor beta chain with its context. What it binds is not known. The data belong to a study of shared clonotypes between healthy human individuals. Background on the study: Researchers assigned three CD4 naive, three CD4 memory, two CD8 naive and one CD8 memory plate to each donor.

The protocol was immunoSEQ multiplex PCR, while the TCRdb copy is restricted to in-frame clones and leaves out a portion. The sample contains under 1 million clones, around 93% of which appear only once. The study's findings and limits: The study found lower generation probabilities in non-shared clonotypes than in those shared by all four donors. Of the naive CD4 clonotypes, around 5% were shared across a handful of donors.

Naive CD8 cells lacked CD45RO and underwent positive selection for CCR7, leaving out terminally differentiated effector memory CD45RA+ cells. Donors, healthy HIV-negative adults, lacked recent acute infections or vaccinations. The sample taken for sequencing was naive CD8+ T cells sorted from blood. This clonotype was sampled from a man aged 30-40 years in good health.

The CDR3 loop is CSVDGGESSGNTIYF. The CDR3, as DNA: TGCAGCGTTGATGGGGGGGAGAGCTCTGGAAACACCATATATTTT. V usage is TRBV29-1 and J usage is TRBJ1-3, with D possibly being TRBD1 (5 bases). The CDR3 extends over 15 amino acids. The V and J ends lost 3 bases and 0 bases respectively, with 12 bases between them. Per germline, CDR1 SQVTM and CDR2 ANQGSEA.